Following are 7 T cell receptor beta chains from one sample sequenced in a study of T-cell memory formation after mild COVID-19 (dated by TCRdb to the early 2020s). The library was built by means of 5' RACE. The instrument given in TCRdb is Illumina NovaSeq 6000. TCRdb passed the public sequencing reads through fastp at Q25 and MiXCR, retaining productive beta sequences. Duplicate CDR3 protein sequences are folded into a single record with the most common DNA and genes. Counted in this sample were 350,000 to 500,000 distinct CDR3 sequences; less than 25% of them appeared once. The ten biggest clones cover about 12% of the sample. Sequenced sample: PBMCs or a T cell subset sorted from them (not recorded which). These receptors were obtained from an adult woman who had mild COVID-19 (a few samples of this study predate the infection). The sample titles of this study are shuffled in the database, so cell type and time point are left out; the donor was told from shared clones.

This clonotype was counted a few times. V gene TRBV3-1 combines with J gene TRBJ2-1; tentative D call: TRBD1 (5 bases). The CDR3 length is 13 residues. Germline lookup yields CDR1 LGHDT and CDR2 YNNKEL (reference sequence). Trimming took 5 bases from V and 9 from J, leaving 14 bases between them. CDR3 sequence: CASSEAGSAEQFF. The CDR3 DNA reads as TGTGCCAGCAGCGAAGCAGGGTCGGCTGAGCAGTTCTTC.

The table lists this clonotype with a few counts. The chain recombines TRBV2 with TRBJ1-5, with 8 bases lining up with TRBD1. Per germline, CDR1 SNHLY and CDR2 FYNNEI. This CDR3 is 17 amino acids long. V was clipped by 7 bases and J by 2 bases; unmatched bases: 13. The chain's CDR3 is CASTETGQGWGNQPQHF. For the CDR3, the DNA is TGTGCCAGCACCGAAACTGGACAGGGATGGGGCAATCAGCCCCAGCATTTT.

The table lists this clonotype with a few counts. The DNA of the CDR3 is TGCAGCGTTTCGGGGTTGTCCTACGAGCAGTACTTC. This encodes CSVSGLSYEQYF. The genes are TRBV29-1 and TRBJ2-7; possibly TRBD2 for D (5 bases). CDR1 is SQVTM and CDR2 is ANQGSEA in the germline V gene. CDR3 length: 12 residues. Trimming removed 5 bases from V and 1 base from J, with 9 bases in between.

This clonotype showed up just a few times. The chain combines TRBV9 with TRBJ2-7; the D is unclear. V dropped 0 bases and J dropped 3 bases, with 4 bases sitting between them. Germline V gives CDR1 SGDLS, CDR2 YYNGEE. This CDR3 is built from 12 residues. CDR3 coding DNA: TGTGCCAGCAGCGTAGGAGACTACGAGCAGTACTTC. Its protein is CASSVGDYEQYF.

The chain joins TRBV7-3 to TRBJ2-1; no firm D call. CDR3 length: 13 amino acids. Germline V gene lookup returns CDR1 SGHTA and CDR2 FQGTGA. The ends were cut back, 7 bases at V and 6 bases at J, with 13 bases in the middle. The chain's CDR3 is CASMGKGFNEQFF. The DNA of the CDR3 is TGTGCCAGCATGGGGAAGGGATTCAATGAGCAGTTCTTC.

This clonotype was found a few times. The genes are TRBV4-3 and TRBJ2-1; 9 bases fit TRBD2. J gave up 7 bases and V 3 bases, and 10 bases lay outside the gene matches. Germline lookup yields CDR1 LGHNA and CDR2 YSLEER. The CDR3 has 16 residues. The CDR3 protein is CASSHWSSGNVNEQFF. The DNA of the CDR3 is TGCGCCAGCAGCCACTGGTCTAGCGGGAATGTAAATGAGCAGTTCTTC.

The gene calls are TRBV5-1 and TRBJ2-2; 9 bases match TRBD2. The V gene's germline CDR1 is SGHRS and CDR2 YFSETQ. Losses at the gene ends were 3 bases for V and 4 bases for J; bases not matched to a gene: 16. The CDR3 extends over 19 amino acids. The chain's CDR3 is CASSSLRAGLADSTGELFF. As DNA, the CDR3 is TGCGCCAGCAGCTCCCTGAGGGCGGGACTAGCCGATTCCACCGGGGAGCTGTTTTTT.